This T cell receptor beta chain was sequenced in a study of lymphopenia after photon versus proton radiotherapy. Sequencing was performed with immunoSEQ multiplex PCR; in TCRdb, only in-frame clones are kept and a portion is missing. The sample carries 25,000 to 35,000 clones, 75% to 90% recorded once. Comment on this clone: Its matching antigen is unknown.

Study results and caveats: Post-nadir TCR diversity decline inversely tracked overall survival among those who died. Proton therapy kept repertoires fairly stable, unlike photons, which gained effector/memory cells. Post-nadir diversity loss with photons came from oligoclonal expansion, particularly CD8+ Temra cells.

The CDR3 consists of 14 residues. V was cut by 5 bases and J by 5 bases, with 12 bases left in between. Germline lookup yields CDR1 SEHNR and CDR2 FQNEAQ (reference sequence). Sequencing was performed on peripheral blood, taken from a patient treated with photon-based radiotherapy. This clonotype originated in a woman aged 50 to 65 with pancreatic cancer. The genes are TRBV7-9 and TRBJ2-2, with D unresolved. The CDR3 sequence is CASSPPLETGELFF. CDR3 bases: TGTGCCAGCAGCCCCCCCCTCGAAACCGGGGAGCTGTTTTTT.